This is a list of T cell receptor beta chains from one sample in a study of memory CD8 T cells in hepatitis C reinfection. TCRdb keeps only in-frame clones here, not all; method: immunoSEQ multiplex PCR. The table shows around 6,000 clones, with more than 80% occurring only once. Sequencing used naive CD8+ T cells sorted from blood. The receptors originated from a man aged 50 or older with hepatitis C virus infection. The CDR3 runs from the conserved cysteine through the conserved F or W. A D gene is named only where the DNA matches it firmly. Some rows mark clone size as missing; the rest say once, few, many or name a class of expanded clone.

clone_size	d_call	j_call	v_call	cdr3_nt	cdr3_aa
.	.	TRBJ1-1	TRBV11-2	TGTGCCAGCAACCACTGGGACAACCAGAACACTGAAGCTTTCTTT	CASNHWDNQNTEAFF
.	.	TRBJ2-2	TRBV7-3	TGTGCCAGCAGCCTGGACACGAACACCGGGGAGCTGTTTTTT	CASSLDTNTGELFF
.	.	TRBJ1-2	TRBV4-3	TGCGCCAGCAGCCAACGGGATGTGGGTGGCTACACCTTC	CASSQRDVGGYTF
.	TRBD2	TRBJ2-1	TRBV7-3	TGTGCCAGCAGCCCCCGGGGGAGGGATGAGCAGTTCTTC	CASSPRGRDEQFF
.	.	TRBJ1-2	TRBV7-3	TGTGCCAGCAGCTTAACGGGGGGTGACAGCTATGGCTACACCTTC	CASSLTGGDSYGYTF
.	TRBD2	TRBJ2-1	TRBV28	TGTGCCAGCAGTTTAACTGCTGGGACTAGCGGGATTAGGTACAATGAGCAGTTCTTC	CASSLTAGTSGIRYNEQFF
.	.	TRBJ1-1	TRBV13	TGTGCCAGCAGCTTCGGAGGCGGGGGGGACACTGAAGCTTTCTTT	CASSFGGGGDTEAFF
.	TRBD2	TRBJ2-7	TRBV27	TGTGCCAGCGGAGCAGGGCGGGAGTCCTACGAGCAGTACTTC	CASGAGRESYEQYF
.	TRBD2	TRBJ2-3	TRBV28	TGTGCCAGCAGCGAACTAGCGACAAGCACAGATACGCAGTATTTT	CASSELATSTDTQYF
.	TRBD2	TRBJ2-1	TRBV6-5	TGTGCCAGCAGCTCGGGACTAGCGGGAAGGAATGAGCAGTTCTTC	CASSSGLAGRNEQFF
few	.	TRBJ2-2	TRBV14	TGTGCCAGCAGCCGGGGAGGCACCGGGGAGCTGTTTTTT	CASSRGGTGELFF
.	TRBD1	TRBJ1-1	TRBV12-5	TGTGCTAGTGCCCTGACAGGGGGCACTGAAGCTTTCTTT	CASALTGGTEAFF
.	.	TRBJ2-1	TRBV10-3	TGTGCCATCAGTGACGGGGGATACTCCTACAATAAGCAGTTCTTC	CAISDGGYSYNKQFF
.	TRBD1	TRBJ1-2	TRBV7-9	TGTGCCAGCAGCACCCAGGGGGCGGAGGTCTATGGCTACACCTTC	CASSTQGAEVYGYTF
.	.	TRBJ2-1	TRBV5-4	TGTGCCAGCAGCCCACTGTCCAATGAGCAGTTCTTC	CASSPLSNEQFF
.	TRBD1	TRBJ2-7	TRBV30	TGTGCCTGGAGTGGGGAGACAGGGGGCATCGAGCAGTACTTC	CAWSGETGGIEQYF
once	TRBD2	TRBJ2-7	TRBV30	TGTGCCTGGAGTGATCTAGCGGGGTCCTACGAGCAGTACTTC	CAWSDLAGSYEQYF
.	.	TRBJ2-1	TRBV5-6	TGTGCCAGCAGCTTGGTGACGGGGGAATACTACAATGAGCAGTTCTTC	CASSLVTGEYYNEQFF
once	TRBD2	TRBJ2-5	TRBV15	TGTGCCACCAGGGGAACCCTAGCGGGAGGGTATGAGACCCAGTACTTC	CATRGTLAGGYETQYF
.	TRBD1	TRBJ2-7	TRBV6-1	TGTGCCAGCAAACAGGGGGAAGTAGGCGAGCAGTACTTC	CASKQGEVGEQYF
.	TRBD2	TRBJ2-1	TRBV27	TGTGCCAGCAGTTTATACCCTAGCGGGTCCTACAATGAGCAGTTCTTC	CASSLYPSGSYNEQFF
.	TRBD1	TRBJ1-3	TRBV7-9	TGTGCCAGCAGCGCAGTGACAGGGAGTGCCAGTGACACCATATATTTT	CASSAVTGSASDTIYF
.	.	TRBJ2-7	TRBV6-5	TGTGCCAGCAGTTACTCATCTCGATACGCCTACGAGCAGTACTTC	CASSYSSRYAYEQYF
.	.	TRBJ1-4	TRBV6-5	TGTGCCAGCAGCCTAAGTTCAACTAATGAAAAACTGTTTTTT	CASSLSSTNEKLFF
.	.	TRBJ2-5	TRBV7-3	TGTGCCAGCAGCTTGGGGGGATCGGACCAAGAGACCCAGTACTTC	CASSLGGSDQETQYF
.	TRBD1	TRBJ1-2	TRBV7-3	TGTGCCAGCAGCCCGACAGGGGATGGCTATGGCTACACCTTC	CASSPTGDGYGYTF
.	TRBD2	TRBJ2-7	TRBV27	TGTGCCACCAAAGCGGGAGGAACCTACGAGCAGTACTTC	CATKAGGTYEQYF
.	TRBD2	TRBJ2-1	TRBV7-8	TGTGCCAGCAGCTTATTCCCGCGACTAGCGGGGGCCTTCAATGAGCAGTTCTTC	CASSLFPRLAGAFNEQFF
.	TRBD2	TRBJ2-5	TRBV7-6	TGTGCCAGCAGCCAGACTAGCGGGATTCAAGAGACCCAGTACTTC	CASSQTSGIQETQYF
.	.	TRBJ1-1	TRBV6-5	TGTGCCAGCAGTTACTCCTATGACGACAGTGAAGCTTTCTTT	CASSYSYDDSEAFF
.	.	TRBJ1-1	TRBV5-1	TGCGCCAGCAGGCGGGCAGCGAACACTGAAGCTTTCTTT	CASRRAANTEAFF
.	TRBD1	TRBJ2-7	TRBV28	TGTGCCAGCAGTTTGGGGACAGGGGATGTCGAGCAGTACTTC	CASSLGTGDVEQYF
.	TRBD1	TRBJ2-7	TRBV15	TGTGCCACCAGCAGAGCCGGGACAGGGGGCTTTAGCGAGCAGTACTTC	CATSRAGTGGFSEQYF
once	.	TRBJ1-1	TRBV7-9	TGTGCCAGCAGCACGATACAGGGAGAGAACACTGAAGCTTTCTTT	CASSTIQGENTEAFF
once	.	TRBJ2-1	TRBV27	TGTGCCAGCAGTTTCACGGGAGCCTACAATGAGCAGTTCTTC	CASSFTGAYNEQFF
.	TRBD2	TRBJ2-1	TRBV7-9	TGTGCCAGCAGCCCTGTGTCGGGCGGGAGGGGTTGGAATGAGCAGTTCTTC	CASSPVSGGRGWNEQFF
.	.	TRBJ1-1	TRBV27	TGTGCCAGCAGCCTCGGGAACACTGAAGCTTTCTTT	CASSLGNTEAFF
.	TRBD1	TRBJ2-1	TRBV27	TGTGCCAGCAGAACCGGGACAGTCGCCTACAATGAGCAGTTCTTC	CASRTGTVAYNEQFF
.	TRBD1	TRBJ2-7	TRBV28	TGTGCCAGCAGTTTAGGGACAGGGCTCTACGAGCAGTACTTC	CASSLGTGLYEQYF
.	TRBD1	TRBJ2-2	TRBV27	TGTGCCAGCAGTCTACAGGGGGCACACAACACCGGGGAGCTGTTTTTT	CASSLQGAHNTGELFF
.	.	TRBJ1-4	TRBV7-9	TGTGCCAGCAGCTTACGGGTGGGGGGGGAGAATGAAAAACTGTTTTTT	CASSLRVGGENEKLFF
.	.	TRBJ2-2	TRBV9	TGTGCCAGCAGCGTGACAGGTTCGAACACCGGGGAGCTGTTTTTT	CASSVTGSNTGELFF
.	.	TRBJ1-1	TRBV29-1	TGCAGCGTTGAAGGGACAGCAAAAGGCGGGAGCACTGAAGCTTTCTTT	CSVEGTAKGGSTEAFF
.	.	TRBJ1-1	TRBV9	TGTGCCAGCAGCGTAGGTTGGGGCCACACTGAAGCTTCCTTT	CASSVGWGHTEASF
.	.	TRBJ2-1	TRBV21-1	TGTGCCAGCCCTGACGGGACAGGGCGAAATGAGCAGTTCTTC	CASPDGTGRNEQFF